One and the same sample provided the 18 T cell receptor beta chains below, sequenced in a study of technical replicates of blood from a few donors. Sequencing used immunoSEQ multiplex PCR; TCRdb keeps in-frame clones, though not all of them. The sample yields around 68,000 clones, around 97% seen once. The specimen was T cells isolated from PBMCs. All receptors derive from a human donor in good health.

The chain carries TRBV5-1 and TRBJ2-7, with 13 bases aligning to TRBD2. The CDR3 is 16 residues long. J lost 7 bases, V lost 8 bases, and 15 bases had no gene match. Germline CDR1 is SGHRS and CDR2 is YFSETQ. CDR3: CASTITGLAGVEEQYF. CDR3 bases: TGCGCCAGTACCATTACCGGACTAGCGGGAGTAGAAGAGCAGTACTTC.

This clone was found once. V is TRBV6-1 and J is TRBJ2-6; D gene unclear. CDR1 and CDR2 (germline): MNHNS, SASEGT. The CDR3 is 18 amino acids. Trimming took 2 bases from V and 0 from J, leaving 14 bases between them. In nucleotides, the CDR3 is TGTGCCAGCAGTGAACGACACACCTCAAGCTCTGGGGCCAACGTCCTGACTTTC. This codes for CASSERHTSSSGANVLTF.

This clone was counted a single time. The chain has TRBV5-1 and TRBJ1-1, with D possibly being TRBD1 (6 bases). The length of the CDR3 is 15 residues. Trimming cost V 4 bases and J 3 bases, with 16 bases left between them. Looked up from germline, CDR1 is SGHRS and CDR2 is YFSETQ. CDR3 bases: TGCGCCAGCAGCAGAAACAGGGAATATTACACTGAAGCTTTCTTT. This translates into CASSRNREYYTEAFF.

The chain has TRBV11-2 and TRBJ1-2; 10 bases fit TRBD1. This CDR3 comprises 15 residues. In germline, CDR1 is SGHAT, CDR2 FQNNGV. The junction had 4 bases not matched to a gene; V was cut back by 3 bases and J by 3 bases. CDR3 sequence reads: CASSFGDRGYYGYTF. CDR3 sequence (DNA): TGTGCCAGCAGCTTTGGGGACAGGGGTTACTATGGCTACACCTTC. The variable domain in full, completed from reference TRBV11-2 and TRBJ1-2, reads EAGVAQSPRYKIIEKRQSVAFWCNPISGHATLYWYQQILGQGPKLLIQFQNNGVVDDSQLPKDRFSAERLKGVDSTLKIQPAKLEDSAVYLCASSFGDRGYYGYTFGSGTRLTVV.

This clone was seen a single time. This chain uses TRBV11-2 with TRBJ1-3; D gene uncertain. Germline CDR1 is SGHAT and CDR2 is FQNNGV. The length of the CDR3 is 12 residues. The germline V and J ends were trimmed by 10 bases and 4 bases, with 11 bases remaining between them. The chain's CDR3 is CATVVEGNTIYF. The DNA of the CDR3 is TGTGCCACCGTTGTGGAGGGAAACACCATATATTTT.

This clone showed up just once. The rearrangement links TRBV9 to TRBJ2-2; TRBD2 is a possible D gene (6 bases). Germline V gene sequence: CDR1 SGDLS, CDR2 YYNGEE. The CDR3 sequence is 15 residues long. V lost 4 bases and J 7 bases, leaving 17 bases between the germline ends. CDR3 loop: CASSPATGLGGELFF. CDR3 coding DNA: TGTGCCAGCAGCCCCGCAACGGGACTCGGCGGGGAGCTGTTTTTT.

The chain recombines TRBV7-3 with TRBJ2-1; 8 bases agree with TRBD1. The CDR3 has 14 amino acids. Germline lookup yields CDR1 SGHTA and CDR2 FQGTGA. V shed 4 bases, J shed 8 bases, and the junction held 7 bases outside the gene matches. The CDR3 spells CASSSHLTGDEQFF. The CDR3, as DNA: TGTGCCAGCAGCTCCCACTTGACAGGGGATGAGCAGTTCTTC.

The chain employs TRBV27 and TRBJ2-7, with D possibly being TRBD1 (5 bases). V dropped 3 bases and J dropped 3 bases, with 6 bases sitting between them. The CDR3 has 12 amino acids. Germline CDR1 is MNHEY and CDR2 is SMNVEV (reference sequence). As DNA, the CDR3 is TGTGCCAGCAGTTTTGACAGCTACGAGCAGTACTTC. Its translation is CASSFDSYEQYF.

This chain joins TRBV9 and TRBJ1-5, with D possibly TRBD1 on 6 matching bases. This CDR3 comprises 15 residues. Trimming pared 3 bases from V and 4 bases from J, leaving 14 bases between. Germline V gives CDR1 SGDLS, CDR2 YYNGEE. The chain's CDR3 is CASSATGIGNQPQHF. CDR3 DNA: TGTGCCAGCAGCGCAACAGGGATCGGAAATCAGCCCCAGCATTTT.

The V gene is TRBV20-1, the J gene TRBJ2-7; D not certain. The CDR3 has 11 residues. Germline CDR1 is DFQATT and CDR2 is SNEGSKA (reference sequence). Trimming removed 1 base from V and 3 bases from J, with 4 bases in between. CDR3 coding DNA: TGCAGTGCTAGAGGGAGCTACGAGCAGTACTTC. Its translation is CSARGSYEQYF.

The chain couples TRBV29-1 to TRBJ2-2, with 14 bases matching TRBD2. The V gene's germline CDR1 is SQVTM and CDR2 ANQGSEA. The length of the CDR3 is 15 residues. Here the CDR3 reads CSGTSGSRSTGELFF. The CDR3 coding sequence is TGCAGTGGGACTAGCGGGAGTCGTAGCACCGGGGAGCTGTTTTTT.

The rearrangement uses TRBV6-5 and TRBJ2-7, with 9 nucleotides matching TRBD1. V dropped 5 bases and J dropped 10; count of bases not matched to a gene: 9. The CDR3 totals 13 residues. CDR1 and CDR2 from the germline V gene are MNHEY and SVGAGI. The CDR3 protein is CASSRDRAIGQYF. The CDR3 bases are TGTGCCAGCAGTAGGGACAGGGCGATCGGACAGTACTTC.

CDR3 region: CSVALAEIFYEQYF. The CDR3 DNA sequence: TGCAGCGTCGCTCTAGCGGAAATATTCTACGAGCAGTACTTC. V usage is TRBV29-1 and J usage is TRBJ2-7, with 7 bases matching TRBD2. Per germline, CDR1 SQVTM and CDR2 ANQGSEA. Trimming at V came to 6 bases and at J to 3 bases, leaving 11 bases not matched to a gene. The CDR3 consists of 14 residues.

This chain connects TRBV27 to TRBJ1-2, with a tentative D call TRBD1 (6 bases). The V gene lost 4 bases and the J gene lost 6 bases, with 12 bases spanning the gap. Germline CDR1 is MNHEY and CDR2 is SMNVEV (reference sequence). This CDR3 has 13 amino acids. The DNA of the CDR3 is TGTGCCAGCAGTTGGCAGGGGCAGGATGGCTACACCTTC. As protein: CASSWQGQDGYTF.

The chain is built from TRBV9 and TRBJ2-7, with D uncertain. The germline gives CDR1 SGDLS, CDR2 YYNGEE. This CDR3 region has 16 residues. V lost 4 bases, J lost 1 base, and 18 bases lay in between. In nucleotides, the CDR3 is TGTGCCAGCAGCACCTCGACACTGTCTACTTCCTACGAGCAGTACTTC. This gives the protein CASSTSTLSTSYEQYF.

The V gene is TRBV7-8, the J gene TRBJ1-4; 10 bases align to TRBD1. This CDR3 is 15 amino acids long. CDR1 and CDR2 (germline): SGHVS, FQNEAQ. V lost 2 bases and J lost 6; bases outside the gene matches: 3. CDR3 sequence: CASSLLTGGDEKLFF. In nucleotides, the CDR3 is TGTGCCAGCAGCTTATTGACAGGGGGCGATGAAAAACTGTTTTTT.

V gene TRBV6-1 combines with J gene TRBJ2-7; 9 nucleotides line up with TRBD1. Germline values: CDR1 MNHNS, CDR2 SASEGT. This CDR3 has 15 amino acids. The V gene end was trimmed by 3 bases and the J gene end by 2 bases; junction bases not matched to a gene: 5. The CDR3 sequence: CASSELGQGPYEQYF. CDR3 nucleotides: TGTGCCAGCAGTGAGCTGGGACAGGGACCCTACGAGCAGTACTTC.

The V gene is TRBV6-5, the J gene TRBJ1-1; possibly TRBD1 for D (5 bases). The germline V gene has CDR1 MNHEY and CDR2 SVGAGI. This CDR3 spans 14 amino acids. Trimming cost V 7 bases and J 5 bases, with 17 bases left between them. The CDR3 DNA follows: TGTGCCAGCACCCCGGGGGGGGATTGGACTGAAGCTTTCTTT. Amino acids: CASTPGGDWTEAFF.